Each of the 27 T cell receptor beta chains below was sequenced from the same sample in a study of blood T cell repertoires in COVID-19. Produced via immunoSEQ multiplex PCR; TCRdb's table is partial and in-frame only. The sample shows more than 45,000 clones, about 90% of them seen only once. Sequenced material: peripheral blood. The receptors originated from a woman aged 80 or older with COVID-19, enrolled during active disease.

The V and J genes are TRBV4-2 and TRBJ2-3; D is perhaps TRBD2 (5 bases). The V and J ends lost 1 base and 1 base respectively, with 12 bases between them. CDR1 LGHNA and CDR2 YNFKEQ come from the germline V gene. The CDR3 sequence is 16 residues long. Written as DNA, the CDR3 is TGTGCCAGCAGCCAAGGAAGCCCGCGGGGCACAGATACGCAGTATTTT. Protein sequence: CASSQGSPRGTDTQYF.

The rearrangement joins TRBV29-1 to TRBJ1-1, with TRBD1 identical over 8 bases. Germline V gene sequence: CDR1 SQVTM, CDR2 ANQGSEA. The V gene end was trimmed by 2 bases and the J gene end by 6 bases; junction bases not matched to a gene: 2. There are 12 residues in the CDR3. The CDR3 DNA sequence: TGCAGCGTTGAAACACAGGGGGCTGAAGCTTTCTTT. The encoded protein is CSVETQGAEAFF.

The V call is TRBV18, the J call TRBJ2-1; 10 bases line up with TRBD2. Germline trimming cut 2 bases from V and 7 bases from J; bases unmatched to any gene: 5. Germline values: CDR1 KGHSH, CDR2 LQKENI. The CDR3 totals 15 residues. CDR3 amino acids: CASSPAGLALNEQFF. The CDR3 DNA reads TGTGCCAGCTCACCAGCGGGACTAGCGCTGAATGAGCAGTTCTTC.

This rearrangement joins TRBV11-3 to TRBJ2-1; D is undetermined. With 4 bases removed from V and 6 bases from J, the gap between germline ends came to 7 bases. Germline CDR1 is SGHNT and CDR2 is YENEEA. The CDR3 covers 12 residues. CDR3 sequence (DNA): TGTGCCAGCAGCTCGGTCGGCAATGAGCAGTTCTTC. It is translated as CASSSVGNEQFF.

V and J are TRBV5-8 and TRBJ2-7; no clear D gene. Germline V gene lookup returns CDR1 SGHTS and CDR2 YDEGEE. The CDR3 contains 13 residues. V lost 2 bases and J 0 bases, leaving 6 bases between the germline ends. The CDR3 nucleotides are TGTGCCAGCAGCTTCCGCGCCTCCTACGAGCAGTACTTC. Translating gives CASSFRASYEQYF. Looking up the rest from reference TRBV5-8 and TRBJ2-7 gives the full variable domain: EAGVTQSPTHLIKTRGQQATLRCSPISGHTSVYWYQQALGLGLQFLLWYDEGEERNRGNFPPRFSGRQFPNYSSELNVNALELEDSALYLCASSFRASYEQYFGPGTRLTVT.

J is TRBJ1-1 and V is TRBV10-2; D ambiguous. This CDR3 spans 11 amino acids. V lost 6 bases and J 3 bases, leaving 5 bases between the germline ends. CDR1 and CDR2 from the germline V gene are WSHSY and SAAADI. CDR3 region: CASRRDTEAFF. Here the CDR3 DNA reads TGCGCCAGCAGGAGGGACACTGAAGCTTTCTTT.

The rearrangement links TRBV6-5 to TRBJ1-4; D possibly corresponds to TRBD1 (5 bases). The CDR3 is 15 amino acids. Germline CDR1 and CDR2: MNHEY and SVGAGI. The V and J ends lost 0 bases and 8 bases respectively, with 13 bases between them. The CDR3 coding sequence is TGTGCCAGCAGTTACTCGGTGGGGGGAGGAGAAAAACTGTTTTTT. Translated: CASSYSVGGGEKLFF.

The chain joins TRBV18 to TRBJ1-2, with D unclear. V lost 2 bases, J lost 4 bases, and 14 bases lay in between. Germline lookup yields CDR1 KGHSH and CDR2 LQKENI. This CDR3 comprises 15 residues. CDR3 DNA: TGTGCCAGCTCACCAAGATCTTCAGAAGTCTATGGCTACACCTTC. Its translation: CASSPRSSEVYGYTF.

The chain recombines TRBV7-2 with TRBJ2-2; perhaps TRBD1 as D (5 bases). V gave up 6 bases and J gave up 7 bases, with 9 bases separating them. CDR1 is SGHTA, CDR2 FQGNSA, per germline. This CDR3 region has 12 residues. The CDR3 here is CASRKGHGELFF. The CDR3 coding sequence is TGTGCCAGCAGGAAGGGGCACGGGGAGCTGTTTTTT.

With respect to this clone: A read error is likely, as this CDR3 ends without the conserved phenylalanine or tryptophan. The DNA is left out, because the CDR3 cannot be placed on it with certainty; the CDR3 is given as TCRdb lists it. The chain has TRBV18 and TRBJ2-7; whether TRBD2, the table's D call, matches the DNA was not checked. Ends included, the CDR3 has 11 residues. The germline V gene has CDR1 KGHSH and CDR2 LQKENI. This CDR3 is CASSPPGLTRD.

The chain joins TRBV19 to TRBJ1-1; 7 nucleotides match TRBD1. Germline V lookup: CDR1 LNHDA, CDR2 SQIVND (reference sequence). V lost 6 bases to trimming and J lost 5 bases; unmatched junction nucleotides: 9. The CDR3 has 14 amino acids. CDR3 residues: CASSSHRGRTEAFF. CDR3 DNA sequence: TGTGCCAGTAGCTCCCACAGGGGTCGGACTGAAGCTTTCTTT.

This chain uses TRBV11-2 with TRBJ2-7, with TRBD1 matching 7 bases. Germline CDR1 is SGHAT and CDR2 is FQNNGV. V gave up 5 bases and J gave up 0 bases; unmatched junction bases: 7. The CDR3 covers 15 residues. CDR3 coding DNA: TGTGCCAGCAGCCCCTGGAGGACAGGCTCCTACGAGCAGTACTTC. Its protein product is CASSPWRTGSYEQYF.

This clone has only one observation. The J gene is TRBJ1-2, the V gene TRBV5-1; 7 bases align to TRBD1. V gave up 4 bases and J gave up 5 bases; unmatched junction bases: 8. From germline, CDR1 is SGHRS and CDR2 YFSETQ. The CDR3 extends over 14 amino acids. As DNA, the CDR3 is TGCGCCAGCAGCCCTTCAGGGGGGCCTTATGGCTACACCTTC. It yields the protein CASSPSGGPYGYTF.

The rearrangement joins TRBV3-1 (or the pseudogene TRBV3-2) to TRBJ2-3, with D perhaps matching TRBD2 (5 bases). Germline CDR1 reads LGHDT; CDR2 reads YNNKEL (reference sequence). This CDR3 has 14 amino acids. The V and J ends lost 4 bases and 11 bases respectively, with 19 bases between them. The DNA for the CDR3 is TGTGCCAGCAGCCTCGCGGGTGGCGGGCAGATGCAGTATTTT. This codes for CASSLAGGGQMQYF.

The chain combines TRBV3-1 (or the pseudogene TRBV3-2) with TRBJ2-1, with TRBD1 identical over 9 bases. The CDR3 sequence is 16 residues long. Germline CDR1 and CDR2: LGHDT and YNNKEL (reference sequence). V trimming: 5 bases; J trimming: 14 bases; junction bases outside the gene matches: 19. CDR3 in DNA: TGTGCCAGCAGCAGCCCGGGACAGGGAGGTTCTCGCGGTGAGTTCTTC. Translated: CASSSPGQGGSRGEFF.

The gene calls are TRBV19 and TRBJ1-2; tentatively, D is TRBD1 (5 bases). The CDR3 covers 16 residues. The germline gives CDR1 LNHDA, CDR2 SQIVND (reference sequence). Trimming removed 6 bases from V and 5 bases from J, with 22 bases in between. The CDR3 nucleotides are TGTGCCAGTAGCCCGACTAGGTGGGCGGCAGGGTATGGCTACACCTTC. Translation: CASSPTRWAAGYGYTF. Drawing the rest from reference TRBV19 and TRBJ1-2, the complete variable domain is DGGITQSPKYLFRKEGQNVTLSCEQNLNHDAMYWYRQDPGQGLRLIYYSQIVNDFQKGDIAEGYSVSREKKESFPLTVTSAQKNPTAFYLCASSPTRWAAGYGYTFGSGTRLTVV.

The rearrangement uses TRBV6-5 and TRBJ1-5; no reliable D call. Trimming cost V 8 bases and J 1 base, with 9 bases left between them. Germline CDR1 MNHEY, CDR2 SVGAGI. The CDR3 length is 13 residues. Here the CDR3 DNA reads TGTGCCAGCTCTACCCGAAGCAATCAGCCCCAGCATTTT. Translated, it gives CASSTRSNQPQHF.

The V gene is TRBV7-2, the J gene TRBJ1-2; D is unclear. Trimming removed 5 bases from V and 2 bases from J, with 12 bases in between. The CDR3 has 14 residues. Germline-derived CDR1 and CDR2 are SGHTA and FQGNSA. CDR3 amino acids: CASSTSAGNYGYTF. DNA for the CDR3: TGTGCCAGCAGCACAAGTGCGGGGAACTATGGCTACACCTTC.

V usage is TRBV7-8 and J usage is TRBJ2-6; D is possibly TRBD1 (6 bases). Germline V gene sequence: CDR1 SGHVS, CDR2 FQNEAQ. This CDR3 region has 15 residues. The V and J ends lost 7 bases and 2 bases respectively, with 12 bases between them. The chain's CDR3 is CASTTNRAGANVLTF. The DNA of the CDR3 is TGTGCCAGCACTACCAACAGGGCTGGGGCCAACGTCCTGACTTTC.

V and J are TRBV5-6 and TRBJ1-1; 7 nucleotides agree with TRBD1. The CDR3 is made up of 15 amino acids. Trimming took 0 bases from V and 5 from J; bases not matched to a gene: 7. Germline V gives CDR1 SGHDT, CDR2 YYEEEE. The CDR3 DNA reads as TGTGCCAGCAGCTTGGGTGACAGGGCAGGGACTGAAGCTTTCTTT. Its translation is CASSLGDRAGTEAFF.

V and J are TRBV4-1 and TRBJ1-4; maybe TRBD1 (6 bases). CDR3 length equals 14 residues. Per the germline V gene, CDR1 is MGHRA and CDR2 is YSYEKL. The V gene lost 4 bases and the J gene lost 8 bases, with 14 bases spanning the gap. CDR3 amino acids: CASSLRQGREKLFF. In DNA, the CDR3 is TGCGCCAGCAGCCTGCGGCAGGGGCGCGAAAAACTGTTTTTT.

In regard to this clone: Mismatch with germline at one junction end may stem from a read error. CDR3 nucleotides: TGTGCCAGCTCACCACCCGGGTCCTACAATTCACCCCTCCACTTT. This gives the protein CASSPPGSYNSPLHF. This rearrangement joins TRBV18 to TRBJ1-6; D call uncertain. This CDR3 has 15 amino acids. CDR1 and CDR2 from the germline V gene are KGHSH and LQKENI.

This sequence joins TRBV7-2 and TRBJ2-7; unclear D gene. V was cut by 5 bases and J by 0 bases, with 14 bases left in between. Germline V gives CDR1 SGHTA, CDR2 FQGNSA. This CDR3 contains 15 residues. CDR3 in DNA: TGTGCCAGCAGCCCAGAATGGCGGAGCTCCTACGAGCAGTACTTC. It codes for CASSPEWRSSYEQYF.

The rearrangement joins TRBV11-3 to TRBJ2-3; 8 positions match TRBD1. Germline lookup yields CDR1 SGHNT and CDR2 YENEEA. J gave up 3 bases and V 5 bases, and 4 bases lay outside the gene matches. This CDR3 region has 14 residues. CDR3 DNA sequence: TGTGCCAGCAGCAAGACAGGGGTGACAGATACGCAGTATTTT. It yields the protein CASSKTGVTDTQYF.

This clone has a single count. The chain employs TRBV3-1 (or the pseudogene TRBV3-2) and TRBJ1-2; perhaps TRBD1 as D (6 bases). The germline gives CDR1 LGHDT, CDR2 YNNKEL (reference sequence). CDR3 length equals 16 residues. V lost 2 bases, J lost 8 bases, and 21 bases lay in between. The CDR3 nucleotides are TGTGCCAGCAGCCAAAACACTCAGGGGCCCCCGCGAGGCTACACCTTC. Protein: CASSQNTQGPPRGYTF.

The V and J genes are TRBV10-3 and TRBJ1-1; 9 bases are a match to TRBD1. CDR3 length: 13 residues. Losses at the gene ends were 5 bases for V and 6 bases for J; bases not matched to a gene: 4. Germline CDR1 and CDR2: ENHRY and SYGVKD. CDR3 nucleotide sequence: TGTGCCATCAGTCGGGACAGGGAAGCTGAAGCTTTCTTT. Translation gives CAISRDREAEAFF.

This clone was detected only a few times. CDR3 in amino acids: CASSYGGIGQPQHF. In DNA, the CDR3 is TGTGCCAGCAGTTACGGGGGGATCGGGCAGCCCCAGCATTTT. V usage is TRBV6-5 and J usage is TRBJ1-5, with a tentative D call TRBD1 (5 bases). Trimming shortened V by 2 bases and J by 7 bases, and 12 bases separated the two germline ends. CDR3 length: 14 residues. CDR1 MNHEY and CDR2 SVGAGI come from the germline V gene.